These 3 T cell receptor beta chains share one sample of origin, sequenced in a study of blood T cell repertoires in COVID-19. Using immunoSEQ multiplex PCR, the repertoire was profiled, and TCRdb retains in-frame clones only, with some absent. The sample lists roughly 150,000 clones; around 80% were seen once. Sequenced sample: peripheral blood. These TCRs come from a man aged 60 to 75 with acute or convalescent COVID-19.

This chain joins TRBV29-1 and TRBJ1-2; 7 bases are shared with TRBD1. CDR3 length: 14 amino acids. V trimming: 5 bases; J trimming: 8 bases; junction bases outside the gene matches: 14. Per germline, CDR1 SQVTM and CDR2 ANQGSEA. This CDR3 is CSVLVSGQLVGYTF. The CDR3, as DNA: TGCAGCGTTCTGGTCTCGGGACAGTTGGTCGGCTACACCTTC.

This chain links TRBV5-8 with TRBJ1-5, with TRBD1 as a possible D gene (5 bases). Trimming took off 5 bases at V and 6 bases at J, with 15 bases between the two ends. CDR1 and CDR2 (germline): SGHTS, YDEGEE. This CDR3 contains 14 residues. CDR3 loop: CASSKGIQAQPQHF. The CDR3 DNA reads as TGTGCCAGCAGTAAAGGCATACAGGCTCAGCCCCAGCATTTT. Combining the CDR3 with reference TRBV5-8 and TRBJ1-5 gives the whole variable domain EAGVTQSPTHLIKTRGQQATLRCSPISGHTSVYWYQQALGLGLQFLLWYDEGEERNRGNFPPRFSGRQFPNYSSELNVNALELEDSALYLCASSKGIQAQPQHFGDGTRLSIL.

This chain uses TRBV6-5 with TRBJ1-5; 10 bases agree with TRBD1. The CDR3 sequence is 15 residues long. From germline, CDR1 is MNHEY and CDR2 SVGAGI. The V gene end was trimmed by 6 bases and the J gene end by 4 bases; junction bases not matched to a gene: 6. The CDR3 loop is CASSPPGQGNQPQHF. CDR3 DNA sequence: TGTGCCAGCAGCCCCCCGGGACAGGGGAATCAGCCCCAGCATTTT.